In its sample, the clone carrying this T cell receptor (beta chain) was seen once. Germline V CDR1 and CDR2: PRHDT, FYEKMQ (reference sequence). V was shortened by 5 bases and J by 3 bases, with 5 bases between the two germline ends. The CDR3 length is 11 residues. The data were obtained in a study of shared clonotypes between healthy human individuals. The table came from immunoSEQ multiplex PCR; TCRdb's copy has only in-frame clones and leaves some out. The sample shows some 2,100,000 clones, 95% of them seen only once. The sequencing input was naive CD4+ T cells sorted from blood. Subset defined: CD45RA+ positively selected. The receptor comes from a man younger than 35 in good health. The chain combines TRBV13 with TRBJ2-7; the D gene is possibly TRBD2 (5 bases). CDR3 nucleotides: TGTGCCAGCAGCCGGGACTACGAGCAGTACTTC. It codes for CASSRDYEQYF.